In its sample, the clone carrying this T cell receptor beta chain was seen once. The length of the CDR3 is 14 residues. Looked up from germline, CDR1 is MGHDK and CDR2 is SYGVNS. The V end was cut by 2 bases, the J end by 2 bases, with 10 bases between. The data stem from a study of blood T cell repertoires in COVID-19. Per the original methods: Researchers report that nucleated cell counts were estimated from reference gene primer amplification. Assay used: immunoSEQ multiplex PCR; TCRdb lists only in-frame clones, some missing. V and J calls and clone size are given by that table; D and trimming were obtained from the DNA. The sample includes 110,000 or so clones, roughly 85% of them seen just once.

Specimen: peripheral blood. The gene calls are TRBV25-1 and TRBJ2-7; TRBD1 might be the D (5 bases). The TCR originated in a man aged 35-49 years with acute or convalescent COVID-19. Here the CDR3 DNA reads TGTGCCAGCAGTGAAGGGCCAGGGCCCTACGAGCAGTACTTC. Its protein product is CASSEGPGPYEQYF.